The rows below give T cell receptor beta chains drawn from one sample of a study of cytomegalovirus exposure and HLA in healthy donors. Here immunoSEQ multiplex PCR was the method, and the copy in TCRdb shows in-frame clones only, minus some. In the table there are 14,000 or so clones, around 58% of which are singletons. Sequences were obtained from PBMCs. These receptors originate from a woman in her 50s in good health and CMV-seropositive. Each CDR3 is given with its conserved first and last residue. Each record gives: J gene, clone size, V gene, D gene, CDR3 protein, CDR3 DNA. A D gene is named only where the DNA matches it firmly. A row's size may be missing; if present it is once, few, many or a size class.

TRBJ1-2 NA TRBV10-3 TRBD1 CAAAAGTGGYGYTF TGTGCCGCGGCCGCGGGGACAGGGGGCTATGGCTACACCTTC
TRBJ2-3 few TRBV14 TRBD1 CASSQLTGLVNTQYF TGTGCCAGCAGCCAATTGACAGGGCTGGTTAATACGCAGTATTTT
TRBJ1-1 NA TRBV6-5 TRBD1 CASKATGGNTEAFF TGTGCCAGCAAAGCGACAGGGGGCAACACTGAAGCTTTCTTT
TRBJ1-1 NA TRBV15 NA CATSRDRGNTEAFF TGTGCCACCAGCAGAGATCGGGGGAACACTGAAGCTTTCTTT
TRBJ2-1 NA TRBV29-1 TRBD2 CSVVWTSGHSSYNEQFF TGCAGCGTTGTATGGACTAGCGGACACAGCTCCTACAATGAGCAGTTCTTC
TRBJ1-5 NA TRBV6-5 NA CASSKDRSSNQPQHF TGTGCCAGCAGCAAAGACAGGAGTAGCAATCAGCCCCAGCATTTT
TRBJ2-7 NA TRBV20-1 NA CSALSGLQYF TGCAGTGCCCTTAGCGGTTTGCAGTACTTC
TRBJ2-7 NA TRBV30 NA CACDQGPYEQYF TGTGCCTGTGACCAGGGGCCATACGAGCAGTACTTC
TRBJ2-7 NA TRBV11-2 NA CASTIDSPYEQYF TGTGCCAGCACTATCGACAGCCCCTACGAGCAGTACTTC
TRBJ1-6 NA TRBV14 TRBD1 CASSLDRGGSPLHF TGTGCCAGCAGCCTGGACAGGGGGGGTTCACCCCTCCACTTT
TRBJ1-1 NA TRBV18 TRBD1 CASSPGTGPEGAFF TGTGCCAGCTCACCCGGGACAGGGCCCGAAGGAGCTTTCTTT
TRBJ2-7 NA TRBV28 TRBD1 CASGGQGNSYEQYF TGTGCCAGCGGGGGACAGGGTAACTCCTACGAGCAGTACTTC
TRBJ1-2 once TRBV5-4 NA CASSSLTGRNYGYTF TGTGCCAGCAGCTCCCTGACAGGTCGTAACTATGGCTACACCTTC
TRBJ2-3 NA TRBV7-9 NA CASSYDKGVDTQYF TGTGCCAGCAGCTATGATAAGGGGGTAGATACGCAGTATTTT
TRBJ2-5 NA TRBV29-1 NA CSVEETEKVQYF TGCAGCGTCGAAGAGACAGAGAAGGTCCAGTACTTC
TRBJ1-5 NA TRBV4-2 TRBD1 CASSHGTGLGQPQHF TGTGCCAGCAGCCATGGGACAGGGTTAGGTCAGCCCCAGCATTTT
TRBJ1-5 NA TRBV30 NA CAWRRGTNQPQHF TGTGCCTGGAGACGGGGTACCAATCAGCCCCAGCATTTT
TRBJ2-1 NA TRBV5-5 NA CASSLREQFF TGTGCCAGCAGCTTGCGTGAGCAGTTCTTC
TRBJ1-2 few TRBV10-3 TRBD1 CAISPGQLYGYTF TGTGCCATCAGTCCGGGACAGCTCTATGGCTACACCTTC
TRBJ1-1 NA TRBV30 NA CAWRDTLNTEAFF TGTGCCTGGAGGGACACACTGAACACTGAAGCTTTCTTT
TRBJ2-3 few TRBV6-4 NA CASSTGDGDTDTQYF TGTGCCAGCAGTACGGGAGATGGTGATACAGATACGCAGTATTTT
TRBJ2-3 NA TRBV18 TRBD1 CASSLDRVGADTQYF TGTGCCAGCTCATTGGACAGGGTTGGGGCAGATACGCAGTATTTT
TRBJ2-3 NA TRBV7-8 NA CASSLVQWTAFTDTQYF TGTGCCAGCAGCTTAGTCCAATGGACAGCCTTCACAGATACGCAGTATTTT
TRBJ2-7 NA TRBV10-1 TRBD2 CAIRSRSGSLYEQYF TGCGCCATACGTTCGAGGAGCGGGAGTCTCTACGAGCAGTACTTC
TRBJ2-1 NA TRBV7-2 TRBD2 CAILAGINEQFF TGTGCCATTCTAGCGGGGATCAATGAGCAGTTCTTC
TRBJ1-1 NA TRBV10-3 TRBD1 CAISLGTEENTEAFF TGTGCCATCAGTTTAGGGACAGAGGAGAACACTGAAGCTTTCTTT
TRBJ1-1 NA TRBV19 TRBD1 CASTGQVPEAFF TGTGCCAGTACCGGACAGGTACCTGAAGCTTTCTTT
TRBJ1-5 NA TRBV29-1 TRBD1 CSVETGWDQPQHF TGCAGCGTGGAGACAGGGTGGGATCAGCCCCAGCATTTT
TRBJ2-7 NA TRBV29-1 NA CSVVTGTHEQYF TGCAGCGTTGTGACAGGTACCCACGAGCAGTACTTC
TRBJ2-5 NA TRBV13 NA CASIRRGQETQYF TGTGCCAGCATCCGCCGGGGTCAGGAGACCCAGTACTTC
TRBJ2-1 once TRBV29-1 NA CSGSQGNEQFF TGCAGCGGTTCTCAGGGCAATGAGCAGTTCTTC
TRBJ2-6 NA TRBV4-2 TRBD2 CASSQGTSLGANVLTF TGTGCCAGCAGCCAAGGGACTAGCTTGGGGGCCAACGTCCTGACTTTC
TRBJ2-7 NA TRBV30 NA CAWSAGVHEQYF TGTGCCTGGAGTGCAGGGGTCCACGAGCAGTACTTC
TRBJ2-1 NA TRBV6-5 NA CASKPGFHNEQFF TGTGCCAGCAAGCCAGGCTTCCACAATGAGCAGTTCTTC
TRBJ2-3 NA TRBV19 NA CASRQSGDTQYF TGTGCCAGTAGACAATCGGGAGATACGCAGTATTTT
TRBJ2-4 few TRBV5-1 TRBD2 CASSLGSGRNIQYF TGCGCCAGCAGCTTGGGTAGCGGGAGAAACATTCAGTACTTC
TRBJ1-4 NA TRBV5-1 NA CASSFRTNEKLFF TGCGCCAGCAGCTTCCGGACAAATGAAAAACTGTTTTTT
TRBJ1-1 NA TRBV7-2 NA CASSLSVGPTGNTEAFF TGTGCCAGCAGCTTATCGGTGGGGCCGACGGGGAACACTGAAGCTTTCTTT
TRBJ1-5 few TRBV11-2 NA CASSSDPRRLPQHF TGTGCCAGCAGTTCCGATCCGAGGAGATTACCCCAGCATTTT
TRBJ1-4 NA TRBV29-1 NA CSVEEQGGEKLFF TGCAGCGTTGAAGAACAGGGTGGAGAAAAACTGTTTTTT
TRBJ2-5 NA TRBV7-2 NA CASSAVWGLETQYF TGTGCCAGCAGCGCGGTATGGGGCCTGGAGACCCAGTACTTC
TRBJ2-1 few TRBV30 NA CASGAGVNEQFF TGTGCCTCAGGGGCAGGGGTTAATGAGCAGTTCTTC
TRBJ1-2 NA TRBV6-6 NA CASSNFFLAYTF TGTGCCAGCAGTAATTTCTTCCTGGCTTACACCTTC
TRBJ1-2 NA TRBV4-1 NA CASSQDISAGKMYGYTF TGCGCCAGCAGCCAAGATATCTCCGCAGGGAAGATGTATGGCTACACCTTC
TRBJ2-1 few TRBV30 TRBD2 CAWGTSVYNEQFF TGTGCCTGGGGGACTAGCGTCTACAATGAGCAGTTCTTC
TRBJ2-5 NA TRBV13 TRBD2 CASSLLRAGEETQYF TGTGCCAGCAGCTTATTACGAGCGGGAGAAGAGACCCAGTACTTC
TRBJ2-5 NA TRBV2 NA CASSRGETQYF TGTGCCAGCAGTAGAGGAGAGACCCAGTACTTC
TRBJ1-4 NA TRBV4-2 TRBD1 CASSQATGTGLEKLFF TGTGCCAGCAGCCAGGCAACCGGGACAGGGCTTGAAAAACTGTTTTTT
TRBJ1-5 NA TRBV30 NA CAWSAGNQPQHF TGTGCCTGGAGTGCGGGCAATCAGCCCCAGCATTTT
TRBJ1-2 NA TRBV6-1 NA CASSEIREGGYTF TGTGCCAGCAGTGAAATAAGGGAGGGTGGCTACACCTTC
TRBJ1-5 NA TRBV28 NA CASGAGGNQPQHF TGTGCCAGCGGGGCAGGAGGCAATCAGCCCCAGCATTTT
TRBJ1-5 few TRBV30 NA CAWSVKGFSGTAGQPQHF TGTGCCTGGAGTGTAAAAGGTTTCAGCGGGACCGCGGGTCAGCCCCAGCATTTT
TRBJ1-1 NA TRBV6-1 TRBD1 CASSEQRTGLSEAFF TGTGCCAGCAGTGAACAGCGGACAGGGTTGTCTGAAGCTTTCTTT